Listed here is a single T cell receptor beta chain. The data belong to a study of blood T cell repertoires in COVID-19. The wider study: PBMCs, B-cell-depleted T cells, or T cells were the source of the cDNA or gDNA that made up the material.

Per germline, CDR1 SGHAT and CDR2 FQNNGV. Germline trimming cut 2 bases from V and 7 bases from J; bases unmatched to any gene: 8. The CDR3 length is 18 residues. As originally analysed: Amplification with reference gene primers provided the estimates of nucleated cell counts. Profiled with immunoSEQ multiplex PCR; TCRdb holds only in-frame clones, not every one. V, J and clone size were drawn from that table, and D and trimming were deduced from the DNA. The profile shows approximately 140,000 clones, around nine tenths of them singletons. This clonotype originated in a human donor in a cohort sampled during active COVID-19. V is TRBV11-2 and J is TRBJ2-1, with 16 nucleotides matching TRBD2. Sample: peripheral blood. CDR3 bases: TGTGCCAGCAGCTTAACGGGACTAGCGGGAGGGCCTACAAATGAGCAGTTCTTC. Residues: CASSLTGLAGGPTNEQFF.